The 21 T cell receptor beta chains in this list originate from one sample, sequenced in a study of T-cell reconstitution after alpha-beta-depleted transplantation in children. Unique molecular identifiers were incorporated into the prepared TCRbeta library. TCRdb fed the PCR reads into MiXCR, producing one record per CDR3 protein. The table lists around 450,000 distinct CDR3 sequences, 15% to 20% of them singletons. The sequencing used PBMCs, mostly from graft donor cells, collected 360 days after TCRalphabeta/CD19-depleted stem cell transplant. The receptors stem from a boy under three years old who had a stem cell transplant for Wiskott-Aldrich syndrome, so the T cells may come from the graft donor.

In DNA form, the CDR3 reads TGCAGTGCTACTTTTAGCGGGGGCACCGGGGAGCTGTTTTTT. Translation gives CSATFSGGTGELFF. The rearrangement uses TRBV20-1 and TRBJ2-2; 9 bases line up with TRBD2. Losses at the gene ends were 4 bases for V and 4 bases for J; bases not matched to a gene: 4. The germline CDR1 and CDR2 sequences are DFQATT and SNEGSKA (reference sequence). The length of the CDR3 is 14 residues.

The chain has TRBV12-3 or TRBV12-4 and TRBJ2-2; D might be TRBD2 (6 bases). V lost 5 bases and J lost 9, with 19 bases in between. This CDR3 is built from 15 residues. The chain's CDR3 is CASSEGPWRARELFF. Written as DNA, the CDR3 is TGTGCCAGCAGTGAGGGACCCTGGAGGGCCCGGGAGCTGTTTTTT.

The chain has TRBV20-1 and TRBJ2-7; D unclear. V was clipped by 0 bases and J by 4 bases, with 10 bases between them. The CDR3 length is 13 residues. Germline V gives CDR1 DFQATT, CDR2 SNEGSKA (reference sequence). The CDR3 coding sequence is TGCAGTGCTAGAGATTTGGTACATTACGAGCAGTACTTC. Protein product: CSARDLVHYEQYF.

This clonotype has ten or more counts. This chain joins TRBV12-3 or TRBV12-4 and TRBJ2-1, with D possibly matching TRBD2 (6 bases). This CDR3 has 15 residues. The ends were cut back, 6 bases at V and 0 bases at J, with 12 bases in the middle. Here the CDR3 reads CASSPTSLSYNEQFF. In nucleotides, the CDR3 is TGTGCCAGCAGCCCAACTAGCCTCTCCTACAATGAGCAGTTCTTC.

This clonotype showed up many times. The rearrangement links TRBV2 to TRBJ2-1; no clear D. V lost 5 bases and J lost 5, with 7 bases in between. CDR1 and CDR2 from the germline V gene are SNHLY and FYNNEI. The CDR3 length is 12 residues. The CDR3 sequence: CASSTENNEQFF. The CDR3 nucleotides are TGTGCCAGCAGTACAGAAAACAATGAGCAGTTCTTC.

At least ten counts were recorded for this clonotype. The CDR3 region is CASSLQTYEQYF. The DNA of the CDR3 is TGTGCCAGCAGCTTACAGACCTACGAGCAGTACTTC. The rearrangement links TRBV7-2 to TRBJ2-7, with D unresolved. From germline, CDR1 is SGHTA and CDR2 FQGNSA. V lost 2 bases and J 2 bases, leaving 4 bases between the germline ends. CDR3 length equals 12 residues.

This clonotype has a handful of counts. The chain is built from TRBV21-1 and TRBJ2-2; TRBD2, the table's D call, was not compared with the DNA. TRBV21-1 is noted as a pseudogene. The CDR3 has 18 residues. The CDR3 DNA reads TGTGCCAGCAGCAAAGGGGTGAGGGCGGGAAATTCCACCGGGGAGCTGTTTTTT. It is translated as CASSKGVRAGNSTGELFF.

This clonotype came up a few times. V is TRBV4-3 and J is TRBJ2-3; 13 bases are a match to TRBD2. With V trimmed by 3 bases and J by 6 bases, 12 bases remained unmatched. The germline CDR1 and CDR2 sequences are LGHNA and YSLEER. This CDR3 region has 18 residues. CDR3 residues: CASSHLTSGRAKGDTQYF. The CDR3 DNA follows: TGCGCCAGCAGCCACCTCACTAGCGGGAGGGCCAAAGGGGATACGCAGTATTTT.

The gene calls are TRBV14 and TRBJ2-1, with 8 bases fitting TRBD2. CDR1 SGHDN and CDR2 FVKESK come from the germline V gene. The CDR3 sequence is 14 residues long. J lost 8 bases, V lost 1 base, and 4 bases had no gene match. The CDR3 protein is CASSQAGGPYEQFF. Here the CDR3 DNA reads TGTGCCAGCAGCCAAGCGGGAGGGCCGTATGAGCAGTTCTTC.

This clonotype has just a few counts. V gene TRBV6-5 combines with J gene TRBJ2-1; D not resolved. V was clipped by 2 bases and J by 2 bases, with 13 bases between them. This CDR3 has 16 residues. Germline V gene lookup returns CDR1 MNHEY and CDR2 SVGAGI. CDR3 sequence (DNA): TGTGCCAGCAGTTACCGGGCTTCTAGAGCCTACAATGAGCAGTTCTTC. This gives the protein CASSYRASRAYNEQFF.

Only a few counts were recorded for this clonotype. The chain joins TRBV7-2 to TRBJ2-7; no clear D gene. V was trimmed by 1 base and J by 5 bases, leaving 6 bases between them. This CDR3 contains 12 residues. Germline CDR1 SGHTA, CDR2 FQGNSA. Written as DNA, the CDR3 is TGTGCCAGCAGCTTAGAGTGGGACGAGCAGTACTTC. Translation gives CASSLEWDEQYF.

This clonotype has a count of ten or more. The V gene is TRBV7-9, the J gene TRBJ1-1; 7 nucleotides line up with TRBD1. This CDR3 spans 15 amino acids. The trim removed 2 bases at V and 0 bases at J, leaving 3 bases unmatched. Germline V lookup: CDR1 SEHNR, CDR2 FQNEAQ (reference sequence). The CDR3, as DNA: TGTGCCAGCAGCTTAAGGACAGGCCTGAACACTGAAGCTTTCTTT. Residues: CASSLRTGLNTEAFF.

The chain carries TRBV12-3 or TRBV12-4 and TRBJ2-7; the D is unclear. This CDR3 contains 17 residues. V dropped 5 bases and J dropped 2 bases, with 22 bases sitting between them. The chain's CDR3 is CASSARRFKGSPYEQYF. Written as DNA, the CDR3 is TGTGCCAGCAGTGCCCGCCGCTTCAAAGGGTCCCCCTACGAGCAGTACTTC.

This clonotype was observed a handful of times. The CDR3 reads CATTGTVSYEQYF. DNA of the CDR3: TGTGCCACAACCGGGACAGTATCCTACGAGCAGTACTTC. The rearrangement links TRBV10-3 to TRBJ2-7; 7 bases are shared with TRBD1. CDR1 and CDR2 from the germline V gene are ENHRY and SYGVKD. The CDR3 consists of 13 residues. J was trimmed by 1 base and V by 10 bases; bases with no gene match: 7.

This rearrangement joins TRBV12-3 or TRBV12-4 to TRBJ2-3, with TRBD2 matching 8 bases. Trimming took 5 bases from V and 0 from J; bases not matched to a gene: 4. The CDR3 has 15 residues. The CDR3 coding sequence is TGTGCCAGCAGTCCTAGACTAGCGAGCACAGATACGCAGTATTTT. Its translation is CASSPRLASTDTQYF.

The gene calls are TRBV12-3 or TRBV12-4 and TRBJ1-5, with TRBD1 matching over 10 bases. The CDR3 has 15 amino acids. The junction had 6 bases not matched to a gene; V was cut back by 4 bases and J by 6 bases. For the CDR3, the DNA is TGTGCCAGCAGTTCAGGGACAGGGGCCACTCAGCCCCAGCATTTT. It translates to CASSSGTGATQPQHF.

V is TRBV18 and J is TRBJ2-2; 7 nucleotides agree with TRBD2. CDR1 is KGHSH, CDR2 LQKENI, per germline. The CDR3 loop spans 17 amino acids. J gave up 0 bases and V 6 bases, and 10 bases lay outside the gene matches. The CDR3 coding sequence is TGTGCCAGCTCCCAAACGATACTAGCGCCGAACACCGGGGAGCTGTTTTTT. This encodes CASSQTILAPNTGELFF.

This chain joins TRBV28 and TRBJ2-7; TRBD1 or TRBD2 may be the D gene (5 bases each). Looked up from germline, CDR1 is MDHEN and CDR2 is SYDVKM. The CDR3 loop spans 14 amino acids. V lost 4 bases and J 2 bases, leaving 12 bases between the germline ends. The CDR3: CASSSVGTAYEQYF. The CDR3 bases are TGTGCCAGCAGTTCCGTCGGGACGGCCTACGAGCAGTACTTC.

This sequence joins TRBV10-3 and TRBJ2-1; D gene uncertain. From germline, CDR1 is ENHRY and CDR2 SYGVKD. The CDR3 sequence is 15 residues long. V gave up 6 bases and J gave up 3 bases, with 15 bases separating them. Written as DNA, the CDR3 is TGTGCCATCAGGAACGGACCGAGGATCTACAATGAGCAGTTCTTC. It is translated as CAIRNGPRIYNEQFF.

The CDR3 coding sequence is TGTGCCAGCAGCTTGCCCGGGTGGGCAGAGACCCAGTACTTC. Translation: CASSLPGWAETQYF. The J gene is TRBJ2-5, the V gene TRBV5-6; D is unresolved. Deletions cut 1 base from V and 4 bases from J, with 11 bases between. Germline loops: CDR1 SGHDT, CDR2 YYEEEE. The CDR3 covers 14 residues.

This clonotype showed up just a few times. V gene TRBV4-1 combines with J gene TRBJ2-3; D gene ambiguous. The CDR3 is 15 amino acids. Per the germline V gene, CDR1 is MGHRA and CDR2 is YSYEKL. V was shortened by 1 base and J by 4 bases, with 12 bases between the two germline ends. The CDR3: CASSQGRLAADTQYF. The DNA of the CDR3 is TGCGCCAGCAGCCAAGGTAGACTGGCGGCAGATACGCAGTATTTT.